One sample yielded the 27 T cell receptor beta chains listed below, sequenced in a study of T cells in Graves' hyperthyroidism and ophthalmopathy. TCR beta CDR3 regions were amplified from RNA transcripts. The HTBI primer set drove a first-round RT-PCR of the TCR CDR3. One entry per CDR3 protein results from TCRdb running MiXCR on the multiplex PCR reads. The sample lists about 510,000 distinct CDR3 sequences, over 45% seen once, with about 43% in the top ten. Material for sequencing was peripheral blood or thyroid tissue (not recorded which). These receptor sequences come from an adult woman with Graves' disease, either hyperthyroidism or ophthalmopathy (not recorded which).

Turning to this clonotype: A much larger clonotype is one base distant, so this may be a read error. The CDR3 ends on some other residue instead of the conserved phenylalanine or tryptophan, so this is likely a read error. It is unclear where the CDR3 begins or ends on the DNA, so no DNA is shown, and the CDR3 is as TCRdb lists it. The V call is TRBV12-3 or TRBV12-4, the J call TRBJ1-1. The CDR3 has 9 amino acids, counting both end residues. CDR3 region: CASSEGSLD.

The J gene is TRBJ2-2, the V gene TRBV29-1; no reliable D call. Per the germline V gene, CDR1 is SQVTM and CDR2 is ANQGSEA. The CDR3 is 12 amino acids. The germline V and J ends were trimmed by 4 bases and 7 bases, with 10 bases remaining between them. The CDR3 DNA reads as TGCAGCGTTGTCGTAACCTACGGGGAGCTGTTTTTT. Its protein is CSVVVTYGELFF.

This clonotype was seen many times. The chain is built from TRBV20-1 and TRBJ2-7, with D perhaps matching TRBD2 (6 bases). The CDR3 has 16 amino acids. V lost 3 bases, J lost 2 bases, and 20 bases lay in between. The germline V gene encodes CDR1 DFQATT and CDR2 SNEGSKA (reference sequence). CDR3: CSASGRGTVRTYEQYF. CDR3 bases: TGCAGTGCTAGTGGCCGGGGGACGGTCAGAACCTACGAGCAGTACTTC.

The chain combines TRBV7-2 with TRBJ2-7; a weak D match, TRBD2 (5 bases). V shed 8 bases and J shed 3 bases, with 11 bases lying between them. The V gene's germline CDR1 is SGHTA and CDR2 FQGNSA. The CDR3 sequence is 12 residues long. CDR3 sequence reads: CASGLAFYEQYF. The CDR3 region has the DNA TGTGCCAGCGGATTAGCGTTCTACGAGCAGTACTTC.

The sample holds many counts of this clonotype. CDR3 region: CASSWVVVGYTF. CDR3 DNA: TGTGCCAGCAGCTGGGTTGTAGTAGGCTACACCTTC. This chain links TRBV7-2 with TRBJ1-2; D remains unclear. The ends were cut back, 4 bases at V and 8 bases at J, with 11 bases in the middle. CDR1 SGHTA and CDR2 FQGNSA come from the germline V gene. The CDR3 is 12 amino acids.

In the case of this clonotype: At one of its ends the junction is not consistent with the germline gene, which may arise from a read error. This chain uses TRBV5-1 with TRBJ1-2; 7 nucleotides line up with TRBD1. Germline lookup yields CDR1 SGHRS and CDR2 YFSETQ. The CDR3 consists of 17 residues. The CDR3 DNA follows: TGTGCCAGCAGCCAAAGGACCGGGACAGCGACGGAGTATGGCTACACCTTC. The encoded protein is CASSQRTGTATEYGYTF.

V and J are TRBV10-2 and TRBJ1-3; 7 positions agree with TRBD1. CDR1 is WSHSY, CDR2 SAAADI, per germline. Unmatched junction bases numbered 2, after V lost 6 bases and J lost 0 bases. CDR3 length: 14 residues. CDR3 sequence (DNA): TGCGCCAGCAGAACAGGGGTCTCTGGAAACACCATATATTTT. This codes for CASRTGVSGNTIYF.

V usage is TRBV19 and J usage is TRBJ1-2; perhaps TRBD1 as D (5 bases). Germline-derived CDR1 and CDR2 are LNHDA and SQIVND (reference sequence). The ends were cut back, 6 bases at V and 5 bases at J, with 16 bases in the middle. The CDR3 covers 14 residues. The CDR3 here is CASSITGTSYGYTF. The CDR3 DNA is TGTGCCAGTAGCATAACCGGGACGTCGTATGGCTACACCTTC.

This chain joins TRBV20-1 and TRBJ1-5, with 9 bases that match TRBD1. The trim removed 3 bases at V and 6 bases at J, leaving 3 bases unmatched. The CDR3 totals 13 residues. CDR1 is DFQATT and CDR2 is SNEGSKA in the germline V gene (reference sequence). CDR3 sequence reads: CSASTGGSQPQHF. CDR3 nucleotide sequence: TGCAGTGCTAGCACAGGGGGCAGTCAGCCCCAGCATTTT.

There are many counts of this clonotype. The V gene is TRBV6-1, the J gene TRBJ2-5; D uncertain. The germline V gene has CDR1 MNHNS and CDR2 SASEGT. The CDR3 spans 15 residues. Trimming pared 2 bases from V and 4 bases from J, leaving 14 bases between. CDR3 nucleotide sequence: TGTGCCAGCAGTGAAAGAGGCCTTATGGGAGAGACCCAGTACTTC. Its protein product is CASSERGLMGETQYF.

In this sample, this clonotype turned up once. CDR3 DNA: TGTGCCATCAGGAGTCAGGGGGCGCGAGGCTACACCTTC. Translated, it gives CAIRSQGARGYTF. The chain recombines TRBV10-3 with TRBJ1-2, with 8 bases aligning to TRBD1. After removal of 6 bases from V and 8 bases from J, the junction contained 8 bases not matched to a gene. Germline CDR1 is ENHRY and CDR2 is SYGVKD. The CDR3 consists of 13 residues.

The chain uses TRBV6-1 and TRBJ2-7; D gene unclear. V lost 8 bases and J 3 bases, leaving 14 bases between the germline ends. Germline CDR1 reads MNHNS; CDR2 reads SASEGT. The CDR3 runs to 13 residues. CDR3 residues: CASGIVLGYEQYF. The CDR3 DNA sequence: TGTGCCAGCGGGATCGTGTTGGGCTACGAGCAGTACTTC.

The table lists this clonotype with a few counts. Just one base apart from a much larger clone, this may be a read error. The chain combines TRBV19 with TRBJ2-7; 8 bases are a match to TRBD2. Germline V lookup: CDR1 LNHDA, CDR2 SQIVND (reference sequence). V trimming: 5 bases; J trimming: 5 bases; junction bases outside the gene matches: 8. The CDR3 has 14 amino acids. CDR3 sequence reads: CASSFSGGVHEQYF. For the CDR3, the DNA is TGTGCCAGTAGTTTCTCGGGAGGGGTGCACGAGCAGTACTTC.

This sequence joins TRBV29-1 and TRBJ2-7; 12 nucleotides match TRBD2. There are 13 residues in the CDR3. V trimming: 8 bases; J trimming: 6 bases; junction bases outside the gene matches: 8. Germline V gene lookup returns CDR1 SQVTM and CDR2 ANQGSEA. The chain's CDR3 is CSLLQGLAGEQYF. CDR3 in DNA: TGCAGCTTATTGCAGGGACTAGCGGGCGAGCAGTACTTC.

V is TRBV7-9 and J is TRBJ2-7, with TRBD1 matching over 7 bases. Germline CDR1 and CDR2: SEHNR and FQNEAQ (reference sequence). The V gene end was trimmed by 5 bases and the J gene end by 3 bases; junction bases not matched to a gene: 7. The CDR3 sequence is 14 residues long. CDR3 DNA sequence: TGTGCCAGCAGCCCGGACAGGCGGAGCTACGAGCAGTACTTC. It codes for CASSPDRRSYEQYF. The whole variable domain, remainder taken from reference TRBV7-9 and TRBJ2-7, is DTGVSQNPRHKITKRGQNVTFRCDPISEHNRLYWYRQTLGQGPEFLTYFQNEAQLEKSRLLSDRFSAERPKGSFSTLEIQRTEQGDSAMYLCASSPDRRSYEQYFGPGTRLTVT.

At least ten counts were recorded for this clonotype. This chain connects TRBV7-9 to TRBJ2-6; tentatively, D is TRBD1 or TRBD2 (6 bases each). V lost 1 base and J lost 2, with 15 bases in between. CDR3 length: 18 amino acids. Looked up from germline, CDR1 is SEHNR and CDR2 is FQNEAQ (reference sequence). CDR3 DNA: TGTGCCAGCAGCTTAGATCGGGGGCTTTTGACTGGGGCCAACGTCCTGACTTTC. Translating gives CASSLDRGLLTGANVLTF.

At least ten counts were recorded for this clonotype. This sequence joins TRBV20-1 and TRBJ1-1; 7 positions match TRBD1. Germline V lookup: CDR1 DFQATT, CDR2 SNEGSKA (reference sequence). V was clipped by 0 bases and J by 3 bases; unmatched bases: 7. This CDR3 is built from 15 residues. For the CDR3, the DNA is TGCAGTGCTAGAGATCCGACAGGGAGGGACACTGAAGCTTTCTTT. Protein: CSARDPTGRDTEAFF.

The chain has TRBV29-1 and TRBJ1-2; TRBD1 is a possible D gene (5 bases). This CDR3 has 13 residues. Between the trimmed V and J ends, which lost 5 bases and 3 bases, there was a span of 13 bases. In germline, CDR1 is SQVTM, CDR2 ANQGSEA. This CDR3 reads CSVYGGSDYGYTF. CDR3 nucleotide sequence: TGCAGCGTTTACGGGGGGTCGGACTATGGCTACACCTTC. The complete variable domain, with remaining parts taken from reference TRBV29-1 and TRBJ1-2, reads SAVISQKPSRDICQRGTSLTIQCQVDSQVTMMFWYRQQPGQSLTLIATANQGSEATYESGFVIDKFPISRPNLTFSTLTVSNMSPEDSSIYLCSVYGGSDYGYTFGSGTRLTVV.

The sample holds many counts of this clonotype. The chain joins TRBV7-3 to TRBJ1-2, with 7 bases aligning to TRBD1. CDR1 and CDR2 (germline): SGHTA, FQGTGA. The CDR3 extends over 14 amino acids. V lost 5 bases to trimming and J lost 1 base; unmatched junction nucleotides: 4. The CDR3 DNA follows: TGTGCCAGCAGCCCCGGGGACAGTAACTATGGCTACACCTTC. Amino acid sequence: CASSPGDSNYGYTF.

This clonotype was counted at least ten times. The chain employs TRBV5-8 and TRBJ1-5; D gene ambiguous. The CDR3 runs 13 residues. The germline CDR1 and CDR2 sequences are SGHTS and YDEGEE. V was trimmed by 0 bases and J by 5 bases, leaving 6 bases between them. Here the CDR3 reads CASSLVGDQPQHF. For the CDR3, the DNA is TGTGCCAGCAGCTTGGTTGGAGATCAGCCCCAGCATTTT.

This clonotype occurred a few times. The V gene is TRBV5-1, the J gene TRBJ2-5; 7 bases line up with TRBD1. The junction had 7 bases not matched to a gene; V was cut back by 0 bases and J by 5 bases. Germline lookup yields CDR1 SGHRS and CDR2 YFSETQ. The CDR3 covers 15 residues. The CDR3 nucleotides read TGCGCCAGCAGCTTGGGACAGGGAGAGCGGGAGACCCAGTACTTC. This codes for CASSLGQGERETQYF.

The genes are TRBV7-9 and TRBJ2-7, with D unclear. This CDR3 has 16 residues. Trimming left V 5 bases short and J 3 bases short, with 20 bases between. Germline values: CDR1 SEHNR, CDR2 FQNEAQ (reference sequence). The CDR3 region is CASSHLWEIAHYEQYF. The CDR3 DNA sequence: TGTGCCAGCAGCCATTTATGGGAAATCGCCCACTACGAGCAGTACTTC. The full variable domain, its missing parts supplied by reference TRBV7-9 and TRBJ2-7, is DTGVSQNPRHKITKRGQNVTFRCDPISEHNRLYWYRQTLGQGPEFLTYFQNEAQLEKSRLLSDRFSAERPKGSFSTLEIQRTEQGDSAMYLCASSHLWEIAHYEQYFGPGTRLTVT.

This clonotype has more than one count but fewer than ten. The gene calls are TRBV6-2 or TRBV6-3 and TRBJ1-5; 8 bases agree with TRBD1. Germline V CDR1 and CDR2: MNHEY, SVGEGT. J gave up 7 bases and V 2 bases, and 7 bases lay outside the gene matches. The CDR3 runs 15 residues. The CDR3 DNA follows: TGTGCCAGCAGTTACCAAGACAGGGGAATACAGCCCCAGCATTTT. Translation gives CASSYQDRGIQPQHF.

The chain links TRBV2 to TRBJ1-5; 7 nucleotides align to TRBD1. The CDR3 totals 15 residues. Germline V lookup: CDR1 SNHLY, CDR2 FYNNEI. After removal of 6 bases from V and 2 bases from J, the junction contained 7 bases not matched to a gene. CDR3 nucleotide sequence: TGTGCCAGCAGGGGGACAGTTGTTGGCAATCAGCCCCAGCATTTT. Amino acids: CASRGTVVGNQPQHF.

About this clonotype itself: A much larger clone differs by one base, so this may be a read error. The chain employs TRBV7-9 and TRBJ2-7, with 7 bases lining up with TRBD2. Germline lookup yields CDR1 SEHNR and CDR2 FQNEAQ (reference sequence). This CDR3 region has 14 residues. With 5 bases clipped from V and 3 bases from J, the junction kept 7 bases outside the gene matches. This chain's CDR3 is CASSPRRGNYEQYF. In DNA form, the CDR3 reads TGTGCCAGCAGCCCCCGGCGGGGGAACTACGAGCAGTACTTC.

V gene TRBV4-3 combines with J gene TRBJ1-1; TRBD1 is a possible D gene (5 bases). Germline V gene sequence: CDR1 LGHNA, CDR2 YSLEER. This CDR3 is 17 amino acids long. The V end was cut by 1 base, the J end by 2 bases, with 17 bases between. The CDR3 here is CASSQGAAGNRNTEAFF. The DNA of the CDR3 is TGCGCCAGCAGCCAAGGCGCGGCAGGGAATAGAAACACTGAAGCTTTCTTT.

A few counts support this clonotype. The chain links TRBV10-3 to TRBJ1-2, with D hard to call. V lost 3 bases, J lost 6 bases, and 11 bases lay in between. Germline lookup yields CDR1 ENHRY and CDR2 SYGVKD. The CDR3 loop spans 13 amino acids. In DNA form, the CDR3 reads TGTGCCATCAGTGAAGTCCTTGGGAATGGCTACACCTTC. Translated: CAISEVLGNGYTF.